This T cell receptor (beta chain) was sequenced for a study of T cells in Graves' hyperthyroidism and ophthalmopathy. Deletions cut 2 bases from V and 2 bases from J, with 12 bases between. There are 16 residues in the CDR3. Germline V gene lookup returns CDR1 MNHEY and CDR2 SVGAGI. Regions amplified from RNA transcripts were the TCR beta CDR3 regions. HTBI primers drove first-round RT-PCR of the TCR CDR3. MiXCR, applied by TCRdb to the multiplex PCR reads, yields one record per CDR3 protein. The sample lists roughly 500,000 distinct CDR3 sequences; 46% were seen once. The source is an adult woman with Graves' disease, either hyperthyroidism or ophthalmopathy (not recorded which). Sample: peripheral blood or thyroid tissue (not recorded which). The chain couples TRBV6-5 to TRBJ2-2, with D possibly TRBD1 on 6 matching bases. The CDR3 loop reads CASSYDWDTNTGELFF. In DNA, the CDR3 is TGTGCCAGCAGTTACGATTGGGACACAAACACCGGGGAGCTGTTTTTT.